This T cell receptor beta chain comes out of a study of identical twins. TCRdb recomputed calls from the 5' RACE reads with MiXCR, one row per CDR3 protein. The table includes some 250,000 distinct CDR3 sequences, roughly 13% detected once. Germline-derived CDR1 and CDR2 are DFQATT and SNEGSKA (reference sequence). CDR3 length: 19 residues. V was cut by 6 bases and J by 11 bases, with 40 bases left in between. The same sample was also studied in work on yellow fever vaccine responses in identical twins.

Sequenced input: memory (CD45RO+) T cells sorted from blood. This chain connects TRBV20-1 to TRBJ1-1; D is unclear. This clonotype was obtained from a woman under 30 in good health. The DNA of the CDR3 is TGCAGTGCCCCTGTCAGTGGGATGGTAGGGTACGACCACCTAGCAGAGGCTTTCTTT. This translates into CSAPVSGMVGYDHLAEAFF.